The 5 T cell receptor beta chains listed next were all sequenced from one sample in a study of cytomegalovirus exposure and HLA in healthy donors. The PCR employed 60 Vbeta primers together with 13 Jbeta primers. The data were produced by immunoSEQ multiplex PCR, yet TCRdb's version contains in-frame clones alone and is incomplete. The sample carries roughly 180,000 clones, approximately 81% recorded once. Sample: PBMCs. The source is a woman aged 18-30 years in good health and CMV-seropositive.

This clone was observed a handful of times. The identical CDR3 is also encoded by other nucleotide sequences in the sample. The V call is TRBV6-5, the J call TRBJ1-2; D is undetermined. V lost 2 bases and J 0 bases, leaving 4 bases between the germline ends. The CDR3 contains 13 residues. Germline assignment: CDR1 MNHEY and CDR2 SVGAGI. The CDR3 region has the DNA TGTGCCAGCAGTTACACAGCTAACTATGGCTACACCTTC. Translating gives CASSYTANYGYTF.

The rearrangement joins TRBV9 to TRBJ2-6; TRBD2 aligns across 8 bases. Trimming took 2 bases from V and 4 from J; bases not matched to a gene: 2. The CDR3 totals 15 residues. Germline assignment: CDR1 SGDLS and CDR2 YYNGEE. CDR3 sequence (DNA): TGTGCCAGCAGCGTCGGGGGGGCCGGGGCCAACGTCCTGACTTTC. Translated: CASSVGGAGANVLTF.

The chain links TRBV28 to TRBJ2-5, with 8 bases fitting TRBD2. Germline V gene lookup returns CDR1 MDHEN and CDR2 SYDVKM. The CDR3 totals 15 residues. The J segment lost 4 bases and the V segment lost 6 bases, leaving 10 bases of the junction unmatched. The CDR3 nucleotides read TGTGCCAGCAGCCCGGGGGGGAATCCAGGAGAGACCCAGTACTTC. It translates to CASSPGGNPGETQYF.

J is TRBJ1-5 and V is TRBV30; D possibly corresponds to TRBD1 (6 bases). This CDR3 spans 14 amino acids. With 2 bases removed from V and 5 bases from J, the gap between germline ends came to 13 bases. CDR1 GTSNPN and CDR2 SVGIG come from the germline V gene (reference sequence). CDR3 region: CAWSPGVADQPQHF. DNA for the CDR3: TGTGCCTGGAGTCCAGGGGTGGCCGATCAGCCCCAGCATTTT. Based on the CDR3 plus reference TRBV30 and TRBJ1-5, the full variable domain is SQTIHQWPATLVQPVGSPLSLECTVEGTSNPNLYWYRQAAGRGLQLLFYSVGIGQISSEVPQNLSASRPQDRQFILSSKKLLLSDSGFYLCAWSPGVADQPQHFGDGTRLSIL.

There are a few counts of this clone. This rearrangement joins TRBV4-2 to TRBJ1-2; 11 nucleotides match TRBD1. The V and J ends lost 3 bases and 2 bases, in that order; junction bases with no gene match: 2. The CDR3 is 15 residues long. Germline CDR1 is LGHNA and CDR2 is YNFKEQ. The CDR3 region is CASSQDRGRNYGYTF. The DNA of the CDR3 is TGTGCCAGCAGCCAGGACAGGGGGCGGAACTATGGCTACACCTTC.